This TCR beta chain was observed in a study of early T cells in non-severe SARS-CoV-2 infection. Trimming pared 6 bases from V and 2 bases from J, leaving 10 bases between. Germline V gives CDR1 LNHDA, CDR2 SQIVND (reference sequence). The CDR3 has 13 residues. TCRdb re-derived calls from the 5' RACE reads in MiXCR, one entry per CDR3 protein. The profile covers 70,000 or so distinct CDR3 sequences, with 9.5% to 13% appearing a single time and approximately 8% taken by the ten largest. This clonotype was detected only a few times. The antigen is undetermined. Study findings and constraints: VDJdb matches were skewed toward anti-spike CD8 T cell responses.

The rearrangement uses TRBV19 and TRBJ1-2; unclear D gene. The sequence was collected from an adult who was a healthcare worker with PCR-confirmed SARS-CoV-2 infection or an uninfected control (not recorded which). The material was whole blood, obtained at baseline. CDR3 in DNA: TGTGCCAGTAGGTTCCCGGGGAACTATGGCTACACCTTC. Its translation: CASRFPGNYGYTF.